This T cell receptor (beta chain) was identified in a study of tumor-infiltrating lymphocytes in primary liver carcinoma. The overall study: Those enrolled were patients of both sexes, who were aged 30 to 69 years. There were tumors of stage T1-T3 N0M0, each 4.2 to 10 cm across. Study-wide results and caveats: Overlap between tumor regions exceeded overlap of tumor with adjacent tissue or blood.

The study co-extracted DNA and RNA from around 20-30 mg of unsorted bulk tissue. None of the patients had received treatment, and all had chronic HBV infection. A primer matching the constant region was used to make TCR beta cDNA from about 500 ng of total RNA. Each TCR beta library was derived from three nested multiplex PCR rounds that employed slightly modified ARM-PCR. A C-beta reverse primer and TRBV1-TRBV30 forward primers served in each of the first two PCR rounds, at roughly 10 cycles apiece. TCRdb recomputed calls from the multiplex PCR reads with MiXCR, one row per CDR3 protein. The sample lists 100,000 or so distinct CDR3 sequences, approximately 68% occurring once. With regard to this clonotype: Antigen specificity is unknown.

The V gene end was trimmed by 6 bases and the J gene end by 1 base; junction bases not matched to a gene: 6. Germline V gives CDR1 MDHEN, CDR2 SYDVKM. This CDR3 contains 15 residues. The clonotype was recovered from a woman in her sixties or seventies with primary liver carcinoma and hepatitis B virus infection. Sequencing was done on a sample of liver tumor tissue from sampling region 5. This sample's subset: tumor region T5, tumor centre. The chain uses TRBV28 and TRBJ2-3; 8 bases line up with TRBD1. Written as DNA, the CDR3 is TGTGCCAGCAGCCGATCGACAGGGGGCACAGATACGCAGTATTTT. Encoded protein: CASSRSTGGTDTQYF.